The 19 T cell receptor beta chains below were found in one sample sequenced in a study of blood T cell repertoires in COVID-19. The table came from immunoSEQ multiplex PCR; TCRdb's copy has only in-frame clones and leaves some out. The data show under 250,000 clones, more than 75% seen once. Material for sequencing was peripheral blood. All receptors derive from a man older than 75 with acute or convalescent COVID-19.

The chain recombines TRBV3-1 (or the pseudogene TRBV3-2) with TRBJ2-5; D is possibly TRBD1 (6 bases). Trimming left V 8 bases short and J 4 bases short, with 11 bases between. The CDR3 spans 12 residues. CDR1 and CDR2 (germline): LGHDT, YNNKEL (reference sequence). The CDR3 region has the DNA TGTGCCAGCGGTACAGGGACAGAGACCCAGTACTTC. Translation: CASGTGTETQYF.

This clone was counted once. The rearrangement links TRBV5-1 to TRBJ2-5, with 12 bases fitting TRBD1. The ends lost 7 bases at V and 5 bases at J; junction bases unmatched: 3. CDR3 length: 13 residues. The germline V gene has CDR1 SGHRS and CDR2 YFSETQ. The CDR3 loop is CASGTGGLETQYF. The CDR3 nucleotides read TGCGCCAGCGGGACAGGGGGCTTGGAGACCCAGTACTTC.

This clone appeared once. This rearrangement joins TRBV28 to TRBJ2-5; 7 bases fit TRBD1. Unmatched junction bases numbered 9, after V lost 3 bases and J lost 5 bases. This CDR3 has 15 amino acids. In germline, CDR1 is MDHEN, CDR2 SYDVKM. This chain's CDR3 is CASSFRDSQAETQYF. Written as DNA, the CDR3 is TGTGCCAGCAGTTTTCGGGACAGCCAGGCGGAGACCCAGTACTTC.

V is TRBV2 and J is TRBJ1-2; TRBD1 agrees at 8 bases. CDR3 length equals 19 residues. CDR1 SNHLY and CDR2 FYNNEI come from the germline V gene. V shed 8 bases and J 3 bases; nucleotides not matched to a gene: 23. The CDR3 sequence is CASLQVGRGHDYYYYGYTF. CDR3 coding DNA: TGTGCCAGCCTACAAGTCGGCAGGGGGCACGACTATTATTACTATGGCTACACCTTC. The entire variable domain, with the rest obtained from reference TRBV2 and TRBJ1-2, is as follows: EPEVTQTPSHQVTQMGQEVILRCVPISNHLYFYWYRQILGQKVEFLVSFYNNEISEKSEIFDDQFSVERPDGSNFTLKIRSTKLEDSAMYFCASLQVGRGHDYYYYGYTFGSGTRLTVV.

In regard to this clone: Other DNA sequences in the same sample also yield this CDR3. The chain joins TRBV28 to TRBJ2-6, with D maybe TRBD1 (6 bases). The germline V gene encodes CDR1 MDHEN and CDR2 SYDVKM. The CDR3 loop spans 15 amino acids. V was cut by 4 bases and J by 1 base, with 8 bases left in between. CDR3 in amino acids: CASSSQGSGANVLTF. DNA for the CDR3: TGTGCCAGCAGTTCCCAGGGGTCTGGGGCCAACGTCCTGACTTTC.

This clone turned up a few times. The rearrangement uses TRBV6-2 or TRBV6-3 and TRBJ2-2; possibly TRBD1 for D (6 bases). V was pared by 2 bases and J by 3 bases, with 10 bases between. The CDR3 totals 15 residues. Germline values: CDR1 MNHEY, CDR2 SVGEGT. The CDR3 loop is CASSYRAGDTGELFF. CDR3 coding DNA: TGTGCCAGCAGTTACCGGGCAGGGGACACCGGGGAGCTGTTTTTT.

The genes are TRBV5-1 and TRBJ1-3; unclear D gene. The length of the CDR3 is 14 residues. Germline CDR1 is SGHRS and CDR2 is YFSETQ. Trimming removed 2 bases from V and 3 bases from J, with 9 bases in between. CDR3 coding DNA: TGCGCCAGCAGCTTCGGAGCCTTTGGAAACACCATATATTTT. Translation gives CASSFGAFGNTIYF.

The chain couples TRBV18 to TRBJ1-2, with 10 bases identical to TRBD1. V was pared by 3 bases and J by 4 bases, with 5 bases of the junction left unmatched. Germline values: CDR1 KGHSH, CDR2 LQKENI. The CDR3 is 15 amino acids. CDR3 in DNA: TGTGCCAGCTCACCGTGGGACAGGGGTTCCTATGGCTACACCTTC. Protein sequence: CASSPWDRGSYGYTF.

V usage is TRBV19 and J usage is TRBJ1-1; 9 bases fit TRBD1. Germline V lookup: CDR1 LNHDA, CDR2 SQIVND (reference sequence). Germline trimming cut 2 bases from V and 11 bases from J; bases unmatched to any gene: 9. This CDR3 has 14 residues. The CDR3 protein is CASSISSGTGRAFF. The CDR3 DNA reads TGTGCCAGTAGTATATCCTCCGGGACAGGGAGGGCTTTCTTT.

The chain's CDR3 is CASSSTIRGALNEQFF. DNA for the CDR3: TGTGCCAGCAGCTCAACGATCCGGGGGGCCCTGAATGAGCAGTTCTTC. V and J are TRBV4-2 and TRBJ2-1, with D maybe TRBD2 (7 bases). This CDR3 comprises 16 residues. Trimming removed 5 bases from V and 7 bases from J, with 21 bases in between. Germline assignment: CDR1 LGHNA and CDR2 YNFKEQ.

This chain uses TRBV24-1 with TRBJ2-2; possible D gene TRBD2, 6 bases. The CDR3 is 15 amino acids. From germline, CDR1 is KGHDR and CDR2 SFDVKD. V dropped 3 bases and J dropped 0 bases, with 7 bases sitting between them. CDR3 nucleotides: TGTGCCACCAGTGATACGGGGGCGAACACCGGGGAGCTGTTTTTT. It encodes CATSDTGANTGELFF.

This chain uses TRBV11-2 with TRBJ2-7; 9 bases fit TRBD1. This CDR3 spans 15 amino acids. From germline, CDR1 is SGHAT and CDR2 FQNNGV. V was clipped by 5 bases and J by 4 bases; unmatched bases: 9. The CDR3 nucleotides are TGTGCCAGCAGCGTAGCCTCCGGGACAGGGTACGAGCAGTACTTC. Translated, it gives CASSVASGTGYEQYF.

The chain has TRBV18 and TRBJ1-1; D might be TRBD1 (6 bases). This CDR3 is built from 13 residues. Trimming pared 3 bases from V and 7 bases from J, leaving 12 bases between. Germline CDR1 KGHSH, CDR2 LQKENI. CDR3 sequence: CASSPYREGEAFF. The CDR3 DNA reads as TGTGCCAGCTCACCTTACAGGGAGGGTGAAGCTTTCTTT.

The chain is built from TRBV28 and TRBJ1-5; 11 positions agree with TRBD1. V gave up 8 bases and J gave up 7 bases; unmatched junction bases: 10. The CDR3 covers 15 residues. Per the germline V gene, CDR1 is MDHEN and CDR2 is SYDVKM. The CDR3 region is CASLLLGTGGQPQHF. CDR3 bases: TGTGCCAGCCTTCTACTCGGGACAGGGGGGCAGCCCCAGCATTTT.

V gene TRBV19 combines with J gene TRBJ1-4; D unclear. Germline CDR1 and CDR2: LNHDA and SQIVND (reference sequence). The V end was cut by 3 bases, the J end by 6 bases, with 11 bases between. There are 14 residues in the CDR3. The CDR3 region has the DNA TGTGCCAGTAGTATCGGCAGGTCATATGAAAAACTGTTTTTT. This gives the protein CASSIGRSYEKLFF.

This chain links TRBV7-3 with TRBJ1-2; TRBD1 matches at 7 bases. With 4 bases clipped from V and 5 bases from J, the junction kept 7 bases outside the gene matches. This CDR3 comprises 14 residues. Per the germline V gene, CDR1 is SGHTA and CDR2 is FQGTGA. The CDR3 protein is CASSSASGGYGYTF. The CDR3 DNA follows: TGTGCCAGCAGCTCCGCTTCAGGGGGTTATGGCTACACCTTC.

The chain recombines TRBV5-1 with TRBJ2-7, with D unclear. There are 14 residues in the CDR3. CDR1 SGHRS and CDR2 YFSETQ come from the germline V gene. The ends were cut back, 0 bases at V and 3 bases at J, with 10 bases in the middle. The CDR3 here is CASSLGPGGYEQYF. CDR3 bases: TGCGCCAGCAGCTTGGGTCCCGGTGGCTACGAGCAGTACTTC. Complete variable domain (other parts from reference TRBV5-1 and TRBJ2-7): KAGVTQTPRYLIKTRGQQVTLSCSPISGHRSVSWYQQTPGQGLQFLFEYFSETQRNKGNFPGRFSGRQFSNSRSEMNVSTLELGDSALYLCASSLGPGGYEQYFGPGTRLTVT.

V usage is TRBV5-1 and J usage is TRBJ1-2; unclear D gene. The CDR3 is 13 amino acids. V lost 6 bases and J lost 6, with 15 bases in between. Germline lookup yields CDR1 SGHRS and CDR2 YFSETQ. CDR3 DNA sequence: TGCGCCAGCACCCCAGCCGGGTGGGATGGCTACACCTTC. This sequence encodes CASTPAGWDGYTF. Drawing the rest from reference TRBV5-1 and TRBJ1-2, the complete variable domain is KAGVTQTPRYLIKTRGQQVTLSCSPISGHRSVSWYQQTPGQGLQFLFEYFSETQRNKGNFPGRFSGRQFSNSRSEMNVSTLELGDSALYLCASTPAGWDGYTFGSGTRLTVV.

The gene calls are TRBV25-1 and TRBJ1-2, with D unclear. Trimming removed 4 bases from V and 7 bases from J, with 13 bases in between. Per the germline V gene, CDR1 is MGHDK and CDR2 is SYGVNS. This CDR3 region has 13 residues. The CDR3 DNA follows: TGTGCCAGCAGTGGCTTTCCGGAGGGTGGCTACACCTTC. Its protein product is CASSGFPEGGYTF.